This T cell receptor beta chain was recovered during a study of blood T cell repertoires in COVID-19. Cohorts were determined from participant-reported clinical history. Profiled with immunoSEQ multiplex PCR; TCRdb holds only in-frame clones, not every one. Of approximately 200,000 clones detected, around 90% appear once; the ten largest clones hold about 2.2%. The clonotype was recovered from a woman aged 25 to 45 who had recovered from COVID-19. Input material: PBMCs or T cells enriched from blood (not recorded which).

In nucleotides, the CDR3 is TGTGCTAGTGGTCCCGGGGTAGCGGGAGGGTATTTTAACAATGAGCAGTTCTTC. Translated: CASGPGVAGGYFNNEQFF. The chain combines TRBV12-5 with TRBJ2-1; TRBD2 aligns across 11 bases. Germline trimming cut 5 bases from V and 5 bases from J; bases unmatched to any gene: 14. The CDR3 runs 18 residues. Germline loops: CDR1 LGHNT, CDR2 FRNRAP.